This paragraph covers one T cell receptor beta chain sequence. The data derive from a study of blood T cell repertoires in COVID-19. Study details: The United States, Italy and Spain provided the acute and convalescent COVID-19 samples. Sources were T cells, B-cell-depleted T cells, or PBMCs; the material itself was cDNA or gDNA.

The CDR3 is made up of 14 amino acids. Trimming removed 3 bases from V and 3 bases from J; junction bases left unmatched: 4. Per the germline V gene, CDR1 is SQVTM and CDR2 is ANQGSEA. In the authors' methods: How many nucleated cells were present was estimated from reference gene primer amplification. Libraries were prepared by immunoSEQ multiplex PCR; TCRdb keeps only in-frame clonotypes and omits some of them. V, J and clone size are those of that table, while D and trimming were read from the DNA. Here the sample spans roughly 200,000 clones, around four fifths being singletons. The specimen sequenced was peripheral blood. This sequence joins TRBV29-1 and TRBJ2-2; 7 nucleotides align to TRBD1. The TCR comes from a man aged 40-50 years with acute or convalescent COVID-19. CDR3 in amino acids: CSVEGDRYTGELFF. As DNA, the CDR3 is TGCAGCGTTGAGGGGGACAGATACACCGGGGAGCTGTTTTTT.